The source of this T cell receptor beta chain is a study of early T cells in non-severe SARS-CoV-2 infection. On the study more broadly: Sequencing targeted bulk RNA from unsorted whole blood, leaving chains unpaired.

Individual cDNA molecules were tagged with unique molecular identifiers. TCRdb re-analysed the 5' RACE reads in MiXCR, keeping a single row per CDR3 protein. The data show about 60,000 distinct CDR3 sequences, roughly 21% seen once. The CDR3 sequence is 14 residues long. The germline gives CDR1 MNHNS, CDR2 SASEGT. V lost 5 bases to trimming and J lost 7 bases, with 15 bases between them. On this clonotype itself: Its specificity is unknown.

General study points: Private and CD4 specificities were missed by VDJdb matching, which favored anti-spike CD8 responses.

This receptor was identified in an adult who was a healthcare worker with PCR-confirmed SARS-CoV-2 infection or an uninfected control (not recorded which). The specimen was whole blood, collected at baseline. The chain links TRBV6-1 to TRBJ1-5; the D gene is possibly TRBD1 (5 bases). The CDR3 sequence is CASSRLGGDQPQHF. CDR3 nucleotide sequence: TGTGCCAGCAGTCGACTGGGGGGAGACCAGCCCCAGCATTTT.